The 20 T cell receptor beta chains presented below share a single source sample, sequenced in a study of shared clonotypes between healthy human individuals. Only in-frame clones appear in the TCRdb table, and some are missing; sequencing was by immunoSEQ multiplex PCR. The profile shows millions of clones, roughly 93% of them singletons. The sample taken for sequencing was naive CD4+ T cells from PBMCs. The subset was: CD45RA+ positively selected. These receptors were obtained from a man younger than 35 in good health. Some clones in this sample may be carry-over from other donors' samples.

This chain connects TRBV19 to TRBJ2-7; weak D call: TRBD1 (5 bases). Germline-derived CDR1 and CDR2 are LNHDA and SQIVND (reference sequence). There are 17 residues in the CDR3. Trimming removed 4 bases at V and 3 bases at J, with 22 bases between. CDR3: CASSRTVGPLVGYEQYF. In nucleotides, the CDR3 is TGTGCCAGTAGTAGGACGGTGGGGCCTTTAGTGGGCTACGAGCAGTACTTC.

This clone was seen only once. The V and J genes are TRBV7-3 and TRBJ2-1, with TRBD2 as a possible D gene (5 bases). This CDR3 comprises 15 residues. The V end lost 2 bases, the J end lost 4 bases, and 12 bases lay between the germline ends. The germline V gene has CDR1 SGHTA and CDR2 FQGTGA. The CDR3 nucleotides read TGTGCCAGCAGCTTACTCGGGGAAGGGTACAATGAGCAGTTCTTC. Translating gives CASSLLGEGYNEQFF.

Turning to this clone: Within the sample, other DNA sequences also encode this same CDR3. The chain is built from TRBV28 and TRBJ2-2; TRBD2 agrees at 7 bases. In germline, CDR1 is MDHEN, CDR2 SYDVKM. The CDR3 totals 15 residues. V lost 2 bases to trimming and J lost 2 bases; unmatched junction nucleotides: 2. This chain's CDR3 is CASSLAGANTGELFF. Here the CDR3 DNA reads TGTGCCAGCAGTTTAGCGGGAGCAAACACCGGGGAGCTGTTTTTT.

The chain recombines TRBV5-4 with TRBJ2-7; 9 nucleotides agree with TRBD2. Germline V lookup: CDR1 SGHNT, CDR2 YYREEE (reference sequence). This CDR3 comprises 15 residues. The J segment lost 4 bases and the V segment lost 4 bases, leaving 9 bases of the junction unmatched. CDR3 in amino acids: CASSVDPSGTYEQYF. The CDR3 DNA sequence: TGTGCCAGCAGCGTGGACCCTAGCGGGACGTACGAGCAGTACTTC. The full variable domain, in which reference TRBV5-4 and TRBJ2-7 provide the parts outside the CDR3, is ETGVTQSPTHLIKTRGQQVTLRCSSQSGHNTVSWYQQALGQGPQFIFQYYREEENGRGNFPPRFSGLQFPNYSSELNVNALELDDSALYLCASSVDPSGTYEQYFGPGTRLTVT.

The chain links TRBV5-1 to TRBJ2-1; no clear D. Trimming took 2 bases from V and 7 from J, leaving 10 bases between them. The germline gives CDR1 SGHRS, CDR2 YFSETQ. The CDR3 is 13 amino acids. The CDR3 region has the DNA TGCGCCAGCAGCTTTTTTGACGTGAATGAGCAGTTCTTC. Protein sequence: CASSFFDVNEQFF.

The DNA for the CDR3 is TGTGCCAGCAGTTCAGGGATCCCTTATGGCTACACCTTC. It encodes CASSSGIPYGYTF. The V and J genes are TRBV28 and TRBJ1-2, with a weak D call TRBD1 (5 bases). Germline CDR1 and CDR2: MDHEN and SYDVKM. Trimming removed 4 bases at V and 5 bases at J, with 11 bases between. The CDR3 is 13 amino acids.

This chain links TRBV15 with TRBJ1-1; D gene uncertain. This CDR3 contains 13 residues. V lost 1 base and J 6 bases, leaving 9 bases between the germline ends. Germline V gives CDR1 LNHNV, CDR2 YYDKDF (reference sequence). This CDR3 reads CATSRVQGSEAFF. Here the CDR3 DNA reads TGTGCCACCAGCAGAGTTCAAGGATCTGAAGCTTTCTTT.

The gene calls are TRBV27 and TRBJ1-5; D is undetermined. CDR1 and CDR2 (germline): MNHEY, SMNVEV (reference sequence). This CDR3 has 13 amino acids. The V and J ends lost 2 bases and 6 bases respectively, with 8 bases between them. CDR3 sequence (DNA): TGTGCCAGCAGTTTACACGCGGGTCAGCCCCAGCATTTT. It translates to CASSLHAGQPQHF.

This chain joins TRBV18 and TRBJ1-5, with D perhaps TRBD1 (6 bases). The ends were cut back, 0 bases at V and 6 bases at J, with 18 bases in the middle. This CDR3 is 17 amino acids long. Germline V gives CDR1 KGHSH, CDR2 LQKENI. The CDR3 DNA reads TGTGCCAGCTCACCACCGCAGGGGAGAGGGGGATTTCAGCCCCAGCATTTT. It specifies CASSPPQGRGGFQPQHF.

This CDR3 is CATSRRQREADTQYF. CDR3 DNA sequence: TGTGCCACCAGCAGAAGACAACGGGAGGCAGATACGCAGTATTTT. The chain links TRBV15 to TRBJ2-3, with 7 nucleotides matching TRBD2. Germline V gene sequence: CDR1 LNHNV, CDR2 YYDKDF (reference sequence). The CDR3 has 15 amino acids. V dropped 2 bases and J dropped 4; count of bases not matched to a gene: 6.

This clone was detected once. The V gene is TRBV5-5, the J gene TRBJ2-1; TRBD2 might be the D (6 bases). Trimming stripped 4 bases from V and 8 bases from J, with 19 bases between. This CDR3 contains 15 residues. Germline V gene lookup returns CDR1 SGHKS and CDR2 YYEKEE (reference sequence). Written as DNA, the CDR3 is TGTGCCAGCAGCCCTCAGACTAGAAATGTAGATGAGCAGTTCTTC. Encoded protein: CASSPQTRNVDEQFF.

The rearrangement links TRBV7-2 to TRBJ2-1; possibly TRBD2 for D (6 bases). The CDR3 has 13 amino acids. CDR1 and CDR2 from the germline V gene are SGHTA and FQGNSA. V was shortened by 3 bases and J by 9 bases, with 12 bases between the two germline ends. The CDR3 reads CASSLAAGLEQFF. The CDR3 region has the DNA TGTGCCAGCAGCTTGGCGGCGGGACTTGAGCAGTTCTTC.

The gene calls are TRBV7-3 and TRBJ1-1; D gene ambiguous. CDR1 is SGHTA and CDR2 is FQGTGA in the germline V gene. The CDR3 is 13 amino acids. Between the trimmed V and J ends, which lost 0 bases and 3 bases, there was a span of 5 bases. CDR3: CASSLTVYTEAFF. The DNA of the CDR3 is TGTGCCAGCAGCTTAACCGTGTACACTGAAGCTTTCTTT.

CDR3 bases: TGTGCCAGCAGCGTAGGCAGCGGGAGAGTCGGGGAGCTGTTTTTT. Translation: CASSVGSGRVGELFF. The chain combines TRBV9 with TRBJ2-2; 8 bases match TRBD2. The junction had 5 bases not matched to a gene; V was cut back by 0 bases and J by 7 bases. The CDR3 spans 15 residues. Per germline, CDR1 SGDLS and CDR2 YYNGEE.

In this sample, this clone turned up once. For the CDR3, the DNA is TGTGCCAGCAGTTTGACCGGGACTAGCCTCGCCGGGGAGCTGTTTTTT. This codes for CASSLTGTSLAGELFF. The V and J genes are TRBV7-2 and TRBJ2-2, with 9 bases matching TRBD2. The CDR3 has 16 amino acids. Per germline, CDR1 SGHTA and CDR2 FQGNSA. Germline trimming cut 6 bases from V and 6 bases from J; bases unmatched to any gene: 11.

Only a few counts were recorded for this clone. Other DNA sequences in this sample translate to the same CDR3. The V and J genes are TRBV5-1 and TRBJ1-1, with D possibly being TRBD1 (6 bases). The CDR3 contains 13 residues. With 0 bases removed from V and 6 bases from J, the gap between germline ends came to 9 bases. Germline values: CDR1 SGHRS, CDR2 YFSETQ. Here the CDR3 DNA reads TGCGCCAGCAGCTTGGCGGGGGCCGCTGAAGCTTTCTTT. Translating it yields CASSLAGAAEAFF.

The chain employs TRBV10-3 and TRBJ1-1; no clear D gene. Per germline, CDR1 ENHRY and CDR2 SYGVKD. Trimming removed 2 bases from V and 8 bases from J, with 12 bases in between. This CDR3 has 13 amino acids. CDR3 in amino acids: CAISEQTLTEAFF. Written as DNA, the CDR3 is TGTGCCATCAGTGAGCAAACGCTAACCGAAGCTTTCTTT.

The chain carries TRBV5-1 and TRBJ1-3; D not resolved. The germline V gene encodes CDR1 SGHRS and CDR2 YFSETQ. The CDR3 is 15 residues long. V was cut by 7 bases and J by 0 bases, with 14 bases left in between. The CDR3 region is CASCTGDTSGNTIYF. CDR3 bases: TGCGCCAGCTGCACCGGAGACACCTCTGGAAACACCATATATTTT.

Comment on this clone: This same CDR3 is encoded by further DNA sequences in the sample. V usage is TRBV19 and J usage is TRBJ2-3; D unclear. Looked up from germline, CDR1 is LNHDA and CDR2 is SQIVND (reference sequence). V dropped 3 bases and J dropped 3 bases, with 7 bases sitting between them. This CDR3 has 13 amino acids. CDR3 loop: CASSIGLTDTQYF. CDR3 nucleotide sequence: TGTGCCAGTAGTATTGGGCTAACAGATACGCAGTATTTT.

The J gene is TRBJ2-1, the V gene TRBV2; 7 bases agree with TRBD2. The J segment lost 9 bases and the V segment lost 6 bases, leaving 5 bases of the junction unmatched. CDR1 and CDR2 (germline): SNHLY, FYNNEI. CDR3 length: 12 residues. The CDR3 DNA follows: TGTGCCAGCAGGCGGGAGTTAGGTGAGCAGTTCTTC. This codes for CASRRELGEQFF. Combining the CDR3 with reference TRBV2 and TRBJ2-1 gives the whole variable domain EPEVTQTPSHQVTQMGQEVILRCVPISNHLYFYWYRQILGQKVEFLVSFYNNEISEKSEIFDDQFSVERPDGSNFTLKIRSTKLEDSAMYFCASRRELGEQFFGPGTRLTVL.